This T cell receptor (beta chain) comes out of a study of T cells in Graves' hyperthyroidism and ophthalmopathy. This CDR3 spans 15 amino acids. The ends lost 4 bases at V and 1 base at J; junction bases unmatched: 5. Germline V gives CDR1 SGHAT, CDR2 FQDESV (reference sequence). Amplified TCR beta CDR3 regions came from RNA transcripts. The HTBI set primed first-round TCR CDR3 RT-PCR. Each CDR3 protein gets one entry after TCRdb re-called the multiplex PCR reads with MiXCR. The sample comprises around 340,000 distinct CDR3 sequences, around 20% of which are singletons, and less than 65% rests with the top ten. This clonotype was observed at least ten times.

V is TRBV11-1 and J is TRBJ2-7, with TRBD1 matching 9 bases. Sequencing input: blood. The clonotype comes from a woman in her forties or fifties with Graves' hyperthyroidism. The CDR3 region is CASSYTGGASYEQYF. Here the CDR3 DNA reads TGTGCCAGCAGCTATACAGGGGGCGCTTCCTACGAGCAGTACTTC.